These T cell receptor beta chains were read from a single sample in a study of cytomegalovirus exposure and HLA in healthy donors. The protocol was immunoSEQ multiplex PCR, while the TCRdb copy is restricted to in-frame clones and leaves out a portion. Of 130,000 to 150,000 clones listed, approximately 83% were seen once; the top ten hold roughly 4.2%. Sequenced input: PBMCs. The receptors stem from a man in his forties in good health and CMV-seropositive. The CDR3 runs from the conserved cysteine through the conserved F or W.

V	CDR3
TRBV6-1	CASSEVPDYNSPLHF
TRBV19	CASSISAGEYNEQFF
TRBV19	CASSIVTYQPQHF
TRBV5-6	CASSLVAVETYEQYF
TRBV5-8	CASSLTQGLAGEADTQYF
TRBV5-1	CASRPEPGPGGEAFF
TRBV4-2	CASSALGDLMNTEAFF
TRBV4-3	CASSQDPEAIANYGYTF
TRBV19	CASSIPTSGTQYF
TRBV27	CASRTGTADGYTF
TRBV27	CASSLQPQGAGANVLTF
TRBV30	CAWSAARNEQFF
TRBV5-6	CASSADRSNSPLHF
TRBV9	CASSTRSDRVNSPLHF
TRBV18	CASSSFVGQGLYEQYF
TRBV6-5	CASSRVLRGTEAFF
TRBV27	CASSLSTGGNQPQHF
TRBV29-1	CSVQAGVETQYF
TRBV2	CASSVEENQPQHF
TRBV5-5	CASSLNPGLNSPLHF
TRBV27	CASSLRGPSERTDTQYF
TRBV9	CASSVSARGEKLFF
TRBV5-1	CASSGGTGIGTEAFF
TRBV9	CASSINGQGTTQYF
TRBV9	CASSSPGGGGYTF
TRBV20-1	CSARDRHEQYF
TRBV7-9	CASSKGGEVLYGYTF
TRBV10-2	CASSEPGEVNIQYF
TRBV19	CASSPAGGIDGYTF
TRBV5-1	CASSLGGGFQETQYF
TRBV10-3	CAISESPSQGAFF
TRBV7-7	CASSLDYRDETQYF
TRBV18	CASSPSGSNEKLFF
TRBV9	CASSVAGGAGKLFF
TRBV19	CASNLQDGNSGNTIYF